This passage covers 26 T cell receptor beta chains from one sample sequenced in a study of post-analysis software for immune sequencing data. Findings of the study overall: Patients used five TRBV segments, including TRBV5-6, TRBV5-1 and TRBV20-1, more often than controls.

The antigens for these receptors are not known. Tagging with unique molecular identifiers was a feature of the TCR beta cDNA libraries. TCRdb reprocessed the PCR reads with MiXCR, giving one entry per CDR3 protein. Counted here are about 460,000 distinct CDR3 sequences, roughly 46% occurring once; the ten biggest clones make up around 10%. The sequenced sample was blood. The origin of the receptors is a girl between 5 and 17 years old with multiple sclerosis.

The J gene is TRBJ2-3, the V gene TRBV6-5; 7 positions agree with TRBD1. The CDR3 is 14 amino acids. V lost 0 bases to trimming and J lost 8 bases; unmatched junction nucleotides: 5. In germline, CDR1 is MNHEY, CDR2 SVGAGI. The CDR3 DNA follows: TGTGCCAGCAGTTACTCGAGGGCAGGGGGTACGCAGTATTTT. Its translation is CASSYSRAGGTQYF.

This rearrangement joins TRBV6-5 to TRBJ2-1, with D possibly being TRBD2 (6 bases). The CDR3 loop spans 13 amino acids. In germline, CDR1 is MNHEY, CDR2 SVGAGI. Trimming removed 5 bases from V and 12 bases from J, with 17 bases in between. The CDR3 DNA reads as TGTGCCAGCAGTCAAATGGCCCCCGGGGGGCAGTTCTTC. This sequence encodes CASSQMAPGGQFF.

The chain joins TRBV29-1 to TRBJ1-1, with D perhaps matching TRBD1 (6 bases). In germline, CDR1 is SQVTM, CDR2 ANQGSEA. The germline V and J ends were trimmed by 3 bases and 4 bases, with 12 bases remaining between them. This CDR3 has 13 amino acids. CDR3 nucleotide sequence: TGCAGCGTTGAGGGTCGGGGGCGCACTGAAGCTTTCTTT. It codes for CSVEGRGRTEAFF.

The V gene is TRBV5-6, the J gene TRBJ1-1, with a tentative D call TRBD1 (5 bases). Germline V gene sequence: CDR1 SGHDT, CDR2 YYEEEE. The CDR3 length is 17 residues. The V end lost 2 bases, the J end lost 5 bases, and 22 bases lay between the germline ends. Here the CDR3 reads CASSLMSGPWRGTEAFF. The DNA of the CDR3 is TGTGCCAGCAGCTTAATGTCGGGGCCGTGGCGAGGTACTGAAGCTTTCTTT.

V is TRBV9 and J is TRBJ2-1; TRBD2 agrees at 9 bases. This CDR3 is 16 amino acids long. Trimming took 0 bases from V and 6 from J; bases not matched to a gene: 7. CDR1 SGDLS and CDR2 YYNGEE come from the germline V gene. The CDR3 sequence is CASSVVASGIGNEQFF. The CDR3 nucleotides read TGTGCCAGCAGCGTAGTCGCTAGCGGGATAGGCAATGAGCAGTTCTTC.

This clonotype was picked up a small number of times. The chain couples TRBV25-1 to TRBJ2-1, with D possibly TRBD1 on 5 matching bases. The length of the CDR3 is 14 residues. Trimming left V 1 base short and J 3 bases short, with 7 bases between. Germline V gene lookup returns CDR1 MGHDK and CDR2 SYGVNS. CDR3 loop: CASSELDNYNEQFF. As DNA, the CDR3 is TGTGCCAGCAGTGAATTGGACAACTACAATGAGCAGTTCTTC.

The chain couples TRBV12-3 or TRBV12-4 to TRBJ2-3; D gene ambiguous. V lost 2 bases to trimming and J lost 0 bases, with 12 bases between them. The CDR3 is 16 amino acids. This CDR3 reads CASSLNSQTSTDTQYF. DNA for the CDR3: TGTGCCAGCAGTTTAAACTCGCAGACTAGCACAGATACGCAGTATTTT.

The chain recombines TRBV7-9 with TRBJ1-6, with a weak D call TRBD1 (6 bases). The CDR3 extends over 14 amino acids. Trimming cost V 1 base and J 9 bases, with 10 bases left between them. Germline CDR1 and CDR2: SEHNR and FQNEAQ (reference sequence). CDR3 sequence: CASSLEQGGSPLHF. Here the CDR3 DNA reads TGTGCCAGCAGCTTAGAACAGGGAGGTTCACCCCTCCACTTT.

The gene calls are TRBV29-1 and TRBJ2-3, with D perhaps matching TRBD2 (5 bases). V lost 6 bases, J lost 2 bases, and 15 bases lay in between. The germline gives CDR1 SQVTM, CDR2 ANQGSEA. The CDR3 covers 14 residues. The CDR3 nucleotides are TGCAGCGTGAGAGCGGAGAGAATCACAGATACGCAGTATTTT. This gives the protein CSVRAERITDTQYF.

The CDR3 spells CASRGFTEAFF. CDR3 sequence (DNA): TGTGCCAGCAGGGGGTTTACTGAAGCTTTCTTT. The chain has TRBV27 and TRBJ1-1; D unresolved. V was cut by 6 bases and J by 5 bases, with 7 bases left in between. This CDR3 region has 11 residues. CDR1 MNHEY and CDR2 SMNVEV come from the germline V gene (reference sequence).

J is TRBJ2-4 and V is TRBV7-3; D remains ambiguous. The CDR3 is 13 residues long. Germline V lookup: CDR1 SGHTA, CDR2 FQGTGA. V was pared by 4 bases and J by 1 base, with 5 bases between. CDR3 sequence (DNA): TGTGCCAGCAGCTCTTCCGCCAAAAACATTCAGTACTTC. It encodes CASSSSAKNIQYF.

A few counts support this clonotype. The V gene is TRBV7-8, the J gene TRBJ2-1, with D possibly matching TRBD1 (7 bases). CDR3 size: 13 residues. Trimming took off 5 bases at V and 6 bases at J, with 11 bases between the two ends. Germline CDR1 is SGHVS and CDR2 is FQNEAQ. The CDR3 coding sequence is TGTGCCAGCAGCCGGGGGACAGCCAATGAGCAGTTCTTC. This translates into CASSRGTANEQFF.

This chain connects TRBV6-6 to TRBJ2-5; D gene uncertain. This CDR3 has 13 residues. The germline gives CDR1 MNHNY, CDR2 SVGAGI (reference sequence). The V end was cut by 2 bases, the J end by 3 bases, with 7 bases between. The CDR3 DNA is TGTGCCAGCAGTTACAGGACGGAAGAGACCCAGTACTTC. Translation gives CASSYRTEETQYF.

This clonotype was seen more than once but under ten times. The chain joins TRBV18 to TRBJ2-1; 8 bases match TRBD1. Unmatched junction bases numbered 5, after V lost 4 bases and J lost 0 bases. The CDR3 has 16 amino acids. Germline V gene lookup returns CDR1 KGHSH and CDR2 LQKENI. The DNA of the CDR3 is TGTGCCAGCTCACTACAGGGGGTCGGCTCCTACAATGAGCAGTTCTTC. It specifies CASSLQGVGSYNEQFF.

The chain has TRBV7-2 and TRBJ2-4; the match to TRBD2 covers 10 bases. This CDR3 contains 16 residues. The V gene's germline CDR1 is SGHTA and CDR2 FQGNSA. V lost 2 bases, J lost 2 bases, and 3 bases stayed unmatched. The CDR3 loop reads CASSLKAGGSKNIQYF. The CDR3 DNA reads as TGTGCCAGCAGCTTAAAAGCGGGAGGGTCCAAAAACATTCAGTACTTC.

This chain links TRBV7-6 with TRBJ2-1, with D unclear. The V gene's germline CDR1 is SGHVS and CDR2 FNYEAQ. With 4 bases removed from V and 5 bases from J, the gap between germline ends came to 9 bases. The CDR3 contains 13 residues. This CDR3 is CASSSAGDNEQFF. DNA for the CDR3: TGTGCCAGCAGCTCTGCTGGGGACAATGAGCAGTTCTTC.

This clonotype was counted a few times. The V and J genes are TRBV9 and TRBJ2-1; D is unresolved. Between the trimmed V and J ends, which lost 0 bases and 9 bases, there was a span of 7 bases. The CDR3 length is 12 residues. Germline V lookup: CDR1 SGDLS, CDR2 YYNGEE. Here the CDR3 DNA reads TGTGCCAGCAGCGTAGGTTCGGGTGAGCAGTTCTTC. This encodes CASSVGSGEQFF.

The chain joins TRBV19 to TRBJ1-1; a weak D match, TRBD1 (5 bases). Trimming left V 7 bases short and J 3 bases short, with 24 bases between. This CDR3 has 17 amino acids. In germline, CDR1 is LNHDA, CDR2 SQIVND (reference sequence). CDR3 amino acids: CASTPSGHRWRDTEAFF. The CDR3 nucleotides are TGTGCCAGTACCCCTTCGGGGCACAGGTGGAGAGACACTGAAGCTTTCTTT.

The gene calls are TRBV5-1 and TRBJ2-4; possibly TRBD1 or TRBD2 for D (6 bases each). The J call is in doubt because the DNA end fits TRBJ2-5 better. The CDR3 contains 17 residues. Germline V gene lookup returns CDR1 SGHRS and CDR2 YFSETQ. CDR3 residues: CASSLGGASRVQETQYF. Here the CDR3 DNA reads TGCGCCAGCAGCTTGGGGGGGGCCAGCCGAGTGCAAGAGACCCAGTACTTC.

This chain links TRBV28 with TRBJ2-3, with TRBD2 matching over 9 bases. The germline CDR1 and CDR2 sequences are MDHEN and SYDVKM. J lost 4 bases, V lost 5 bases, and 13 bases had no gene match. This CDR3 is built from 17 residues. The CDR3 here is CASSLNRGTSIPDTQYF. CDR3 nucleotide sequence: TGTGCCAGCAGTCTCAACCGCGGGACTAGCATTCCAGATACGCAGTATTTT.

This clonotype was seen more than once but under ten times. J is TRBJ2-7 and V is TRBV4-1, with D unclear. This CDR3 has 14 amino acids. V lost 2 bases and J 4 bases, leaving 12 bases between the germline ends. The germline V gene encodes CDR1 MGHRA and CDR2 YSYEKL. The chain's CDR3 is CASSQLGVGYEQYF. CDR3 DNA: TGCGCCAGCAGCCAATTGGGCGTAGGGTACGAGCAGTACTTC.

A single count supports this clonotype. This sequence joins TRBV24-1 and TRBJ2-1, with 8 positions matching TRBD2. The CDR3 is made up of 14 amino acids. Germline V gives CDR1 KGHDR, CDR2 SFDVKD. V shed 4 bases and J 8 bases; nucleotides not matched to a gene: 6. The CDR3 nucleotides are TGTGCCACCAGTGAACCCGGGAGGGCGGATGAGCAGTTCTTC. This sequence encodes CATSEPGRADEQFF.

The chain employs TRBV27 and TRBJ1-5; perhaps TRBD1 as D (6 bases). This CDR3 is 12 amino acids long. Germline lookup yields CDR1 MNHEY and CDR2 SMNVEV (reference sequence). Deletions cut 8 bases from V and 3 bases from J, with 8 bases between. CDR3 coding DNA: TGTGCCAGCCAGGGGTACAATCAGCCCCAGCATTTT. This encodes CASQGYNQPQHF.

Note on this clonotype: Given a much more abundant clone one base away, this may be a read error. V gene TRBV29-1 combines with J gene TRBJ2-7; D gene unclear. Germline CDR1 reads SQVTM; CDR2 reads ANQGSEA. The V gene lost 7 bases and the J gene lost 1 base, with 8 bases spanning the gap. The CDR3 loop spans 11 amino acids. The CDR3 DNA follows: TGCAGCGCTGTTCAGTCCTACGAGCAGTACTTC. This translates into CSAVQSYEQYF.

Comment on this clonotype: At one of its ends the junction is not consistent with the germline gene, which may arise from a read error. CDR3 in amino acids: CASNLVQGVNIQYF. Here the CDR3 DNA reads TGCGCCAGCAACTTGGTTCAGGGAGTCAACATTCAGTACTTC. The V and J genes are TRBV5-1 and TRBJ2-4; D may match TRBD1 or TRBD2 (5 bases each). This CDR3 contains 14 residues. Germline values: CDR1 SGHRS, CDR2 YFSETQ.

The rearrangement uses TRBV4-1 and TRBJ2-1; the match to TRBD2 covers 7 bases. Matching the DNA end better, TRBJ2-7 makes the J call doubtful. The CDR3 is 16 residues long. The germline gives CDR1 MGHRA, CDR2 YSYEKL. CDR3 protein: CASSQPLADLYNEQYF. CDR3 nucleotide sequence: TGCGCCAGCAGCCAACCGCTAGCGGACCTCTACAATGAGCAGTACTTC.